This T cell receptor (beta chain) was obtained from a study of blood T cell repertoires in COVID-19. At the level of the study: In each case, the material was cDNA or gDNA derived from T cells, B-cell-depleted T cells, or PBMCs.

Authors' data handling: Cell counts per sample came from amplifying reference gene primers. Some clones are missing from TCRdb's copy, which holds only in-frame ones; the method was immunoSEQ multiplex PCR. From that table come the V and J calls and clone size; the DNA was used to work out D and trimming. This table has roughly 250,000 clones, around 87% appearing once. Germline V gives CDR1 SNHLY, CDR2 FYNNEI. The length of the CDR3 is 14 residues. V gave up 6 bases and J gave up 3 bases, with 15 bases separating them. The material sequenced was PBMCs or T cells enriched from blood (not recorded which). This TCR was sampled from a woman between 40 and 50 years old with acute COVID-19. This sequence joins TRBV2 and TRBJ2-7; no clear D gene. The CDR3 reads CASRKLVQVYEQYF. CDR3 sequence (DNA): TGTGCCAGCAGGAAGCTGGTCCAAGTCTACGAGCAGTACTTC.